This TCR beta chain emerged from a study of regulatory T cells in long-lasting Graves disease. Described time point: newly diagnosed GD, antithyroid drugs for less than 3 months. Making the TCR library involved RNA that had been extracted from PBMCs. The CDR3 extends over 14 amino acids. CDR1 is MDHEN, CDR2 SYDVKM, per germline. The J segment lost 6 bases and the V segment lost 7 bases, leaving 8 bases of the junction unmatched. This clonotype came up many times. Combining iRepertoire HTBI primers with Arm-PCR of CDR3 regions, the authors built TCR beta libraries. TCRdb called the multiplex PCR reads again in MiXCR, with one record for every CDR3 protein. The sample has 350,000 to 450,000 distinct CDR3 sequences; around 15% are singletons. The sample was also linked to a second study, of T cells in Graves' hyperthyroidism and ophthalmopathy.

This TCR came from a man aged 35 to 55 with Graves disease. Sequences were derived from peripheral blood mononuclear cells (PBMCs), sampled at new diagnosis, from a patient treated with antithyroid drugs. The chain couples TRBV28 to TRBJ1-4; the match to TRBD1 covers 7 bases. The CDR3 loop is CASIQGGTDEKLFF. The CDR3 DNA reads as TGTGCCAGCATTCAAGGGGGCACAGATGAAAAACTGTTTTTT.